These 16 T cell receptor beta chains share one sample of origin, sequenced in a study of vaccination and CD4 T cells after COVID-19. Treatment specified: roughly 10-day PBMC culture with coronavirus spike peptide pools or control peptides (ViraFEST assay). The Oncomine TCR Beta short-read assay was what sequenced the DNA obtained from cultured CD4+ T cells. In TCRdb, the PCR reads were re-called with MiXCR into one record per CDR3 protein. The data contain roughly 17,000 distinct CDR3 sequences, about two fifths of them singletons. The antigens of these receptors remain unknown. Sequenced sample: CD4+ T cells from blood, cultured in vitro. The receptors derive from a human donor who had recovered from COVID-19.

Here the CDR3 DNA reads TGTGCCAGCAGCTTACCCGGATCCTCTGGGGCCAACGTCCTGACTTTC. Protein: CASSLPGSSGANVLTF. V usage is TRBV7-3 and J usage is TRBJ2-6; no firm D call. This CDR3 has 16 amino acids. Germline values: CDR1 SGHTA, CDR2 FQGTGA. Trimming shortened V by 2 bases and J by 0 bases, and 8 bases separated the two germline ends.

The rearrangement links TRBV5-4 to TRBJ2-7; D is perhaps TRBD1 (5 bases). Germline V gives CDR1 SGHNT, CDR2 YYREEE (reference sequence). This CDR3 spans 13 amino acids. Trimming stripped 6 bases from V and 0 bases from J, with 10 bases between. CDR3 nucleotide sequence: TGTGCCAGCAATTCCGACAGCTCCTACGAGCAGTACTTC. It translates to CASNSDSSYEQYF.

V is TRBV20-1 and J is TRBJ2-1; 10 bases are shared with TRBD2. Trimming took 4 bases from V and 6 from J; bases not matched to a gene: 12. The CDR3 runs 16 residues. The germline V gene encodes CDR1 DFQATT and CDR2 SNEGSKA (reference sequence). The CDR3 sequence is CSATGTSAPQANEQFF. The CDR3 nucleotides are TGCAGTGCTACAGGGACTAGCGCCCCACAGGCCAATGAGCAGTTCTTC.

V usage is TRBV28 and J usage is TRBJ1-2; 7 bases are a match to TRBD1. Germline V gene sequence: CDR1 MDHEN, CDR2 SYDVKM. Trimming at V came to 2 bases and at J to 6 bases, leaving 3 bases not matched to a gene. The CDR3 consists of 13 residues. CDR3 DNA: TGTGCCAGCAGTTTAAGGGGGCTGGATGGCTACACCTTC. It encodes CASSLRGLDGYTF.

The chain carries TRBV5-6 and TRBJ1-1; D is ambiguous. There are 16 residues in the CDR3. V was pared by 2 bases and J by 1 base, with 15 bases between. The V gene's germline CDR1 is SGHDT and CDR2 YYEEEE. The DNA for the CDR3 is TGTGCCAGCAGCTTTGTTGCAGGTATCTGGAACACTGAAGCTTTCTTT. Its protein is CASSFVAGIWNTEAFF.

The chain links TRBV6-7 to TRBJ2-2; D remains ambiguous. TRBV6-7 carries the ORF label, with uncertain function. V shed 8 bases and J shed 7 bases, with 11 bases lying between them. The CDR3 contains 12 residues. The CDR3 bases are TGTGCCAGCCCGAAGGGCGGCGGGGAGCTGTTTTTT. Protein product: CASPKGGGELFF.

This clonotype was observed a handful of times. This chain uses TRBV24-1 with TRBJ2-2; 8 bases agree with TRBD2. The CDR3 sequence is 16 residues long. V was clipped by 5 bases and J by 5 bases; unmatched bases: 9. Germline CDR1 KGHDR, CDR2 SFDVKD. The CDR3 sequence: CATSVSGGVKTGELFF. The CDR3 DNA sequence: TGTGCCACCAGTGTATCGGGAGGGGTTAAGACCGGGGAGCTGTTTTTT.

The chain combines TRBV20-1 with TRBJ2-5, with D unclear. This CDR3 spans 13 amino acids. V lost 1 base and J 5 bases, leaving 11 bases between the germline ends. Germline V gives CDR1 DFQATT, CDR2 SNEGSKA (reference sequence). CDR3 bases: TGCAGTGCTAGAGTGGCTGCTCTGGAGACCCAGTACTTC. This gives the protein CSARVAALETQYF.

The chain joins TRBV28 to TRBJ2-7; D may be TRBD1 (5 bases). This CDR3 is built from 14 residues. Trimming removed 5 bases at V and 0 bases at J, with 11 bases between. From germline, CDR1 is MDHEN and CDR2 SYDVKM. CDR3 region: CASSTGHASYEQYF. Here the CDR3 DNA reads TGTGCCAGCAGTACCGGACACGCCTCCTACGAGCAGTACTTC.

This chain uses TRBV7-6 with TRBJ2-5; the match to TRBD2 covers 8 bases. This CDR3 spans 16 amino acids. Trimming removed 4 bases from V and 1 base from J; junction bases left unmatched: 8. Germline V CDR1 and CDR2: SGHVS, FNYEAQ. The CDR3 spells CASSSGLAGGQETQYF. The CDR3 bases are TGTGCCAGCAGCTCCGGACTAGCCGGGGGCCAAGAGACCCAGTACTTC.

V gene TRBV7-2 combines with J gene TRBJ2-3, with TRBD2 matching 8 bases. Germline loops: CDR1 SGHTA, CDR2 FQGNSA. The CDR3 runs 15 residues. The trim removed 0 bases at V and 2 bases at J, leaving 1 base unmatched. CDR3 region: CASSLAGRATDTQYF. DNA of the CDR3: TGTGCCAGCAGCTTAGCCGGGAGGGCCACAGATACGCAGTATTTT.

This clonotype was seen a handful of times. The chain uses TRBV20-1 and TRBJ1-5; D is unresolved. Germline V gives CDR1 DFQATT, CDR2 SNEGSKA (reference sequence). V was shortened by 1 base and J by 0 bases, with 10 bases between the two germline ends. The CDR3 consists of 15 residues. CDR3 DNA: TGCAGTGCTAGAGTCCCAGAGAATAGCAATCAGCCCCAGCATTTT. This sequence encodes CSARVPENSNQPQHF.

The sample holds a few counts of this clonotype. The chain combines TRBV20-1 with TRBJ2-2; TRBD2 matches at 15 bases. Germline trimming cut 6 bases from V and 0 bases from J; bases unmatched to any gene: 5. Germline V gene lookup returns CDR1 DFQATT and CDR2 SNEGSKA (reference sequence). The CDR3 is 17 residues long. The CDR3 is CSAGLAGGRANTGELFF. The DNA for the CDR3 is TGCAGTGCCGGACTAGCGGGAGGGAGAGCGAACACCGGGGAGCTGTTTTTT.

The chain recombines TRBV6-1 with TRBJ1-2; 7 nucleotides align to TRBD1. The V segment lost 2 bases and the J segment 5 bases; nucleotides outside the gene matches: 11. CDR1 and CDR2 from the germline V gene are MNHNS and SASEGT. This CDR3 region has 16 residues. CDR3 amino acids: CASSESASGTVYGYTF. The DNA of the CDR3 is TGTGCCAGCAGTGAATCGGCGTCCGGGACAGTATATGGCTACACCTTC.

The V gene is TRBV2, the J gene TRBJ2-3; D might be TRBD1 (6 bases). The CDR3 sequence is 13 residues long. The V end lost 4 bases, the J end lost 6 bases, and 11 bases lay between the germline ends. Germline assignment: CDR1 SNHLY and CDR2 FYNNEI. The CDR3 region is CASSALGADTQYF. In DNA, the CDR3 is TGTGCCAGCAGTGCTTTGGGGGCGGATACGCAGTATTTT.

The J gene is TRBJ2-7, the V gene TRBV28; TRBD1 matches 8 bases. V shed 8 bases and J 1 base; nucleotides not matched to a gene: 4. Germline values: CDR1 MDHEN, CDR2 SYDVKM. This CDR3 has 13 residues. DNA for the CDR3: TGTGCCAGCCTCGACAGGGGATCCTACGAGCAGTACTTC. It codes for CASLDRGSYEQYF.